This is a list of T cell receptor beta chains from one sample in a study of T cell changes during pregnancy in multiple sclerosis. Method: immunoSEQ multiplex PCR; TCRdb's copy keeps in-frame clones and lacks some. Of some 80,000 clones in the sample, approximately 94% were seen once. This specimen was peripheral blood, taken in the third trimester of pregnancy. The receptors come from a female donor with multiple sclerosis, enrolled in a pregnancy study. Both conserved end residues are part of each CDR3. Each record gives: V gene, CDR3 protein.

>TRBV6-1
CASRRGGDYYGYTF
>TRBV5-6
CASSFSGTAEITNEKLFF
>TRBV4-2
CASSQGIGVRVQPQHF
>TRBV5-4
CASSPPGQGTTETQYF
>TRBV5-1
CASSLEITGTSSYNEQFF
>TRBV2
CASSEAQFSKQFF
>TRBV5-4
CASSPGGLADTGELFF
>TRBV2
CASTGAGGFSFNEQFF
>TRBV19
CASNGGNYGYTF
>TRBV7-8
CASSPPMSDGYTF
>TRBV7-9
CASSLGPPVSYEQYF
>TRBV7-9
CASSDQNYNQPQHF
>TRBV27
CASSPRTAYGYTF
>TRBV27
CASSYGESNTEAFF
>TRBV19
CASKTVPDQPQHF
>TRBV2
CASSEGQGSTGELFF
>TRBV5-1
CASSSGRLAGPGTGELFF
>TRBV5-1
CASSLAETQYF
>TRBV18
CASSPEAWTGGFFYTEAFF
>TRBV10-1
CADGLAGMFTDTQYF
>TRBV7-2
CASSLEGAVETQYF
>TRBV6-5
CASSYGGTGEQYF
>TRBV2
CASRWAIPNEKLFF
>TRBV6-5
CASSYTNTGELFF
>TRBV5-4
CASSLGIGPQHF
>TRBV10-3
CAISDLGQNGETQYF
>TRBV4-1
CASSQVPGGIGAEAFF
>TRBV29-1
CSAAGVWDEQYF
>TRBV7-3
CASSLGQGANTGELFF
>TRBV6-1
CASQGGQGVYEQYF
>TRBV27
CASRPHGQGRDTQYF
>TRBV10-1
CASSEGVREGVYGYTF
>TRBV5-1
CASSPTSGGSLFYEQYF